A selection of T cell receptor beta chains follows, all from one sample in a study of beta chain features in type 1 diabetes. Sequencing was performed with immunoSEQ multiplex PCR; in TCRdb, only in-frame clones are kept and a portion is missing. The sample contains 400,000 to 450,000 clones, approximately 15% of which appear only once. Material: naive CD4+ T cells from blood. These receptor sequences come from a man aged 25 to 40 in good health. CDR3s include the opening cysteine and the closing phenylalanine or tryptophan. The order of the fields is D gene, J gene, clone size, V gene, CDR3 protein, CDR3 DNA. The D gene is left open where the match is weak. Rows may omit the clone size; those that give it use once, few, many or a size class.

>NA|TRBJ2-6|NA|TRBV9
CASSVETISGANVLTF
TGTGCCAGCAGCGTAGAAACGATCTCTGGGGCCAACGTCCTGACTTTC
>NA|TRBJ2-7|few|TRBV25-1
CASSELRGSTPYEQYF
TGTGCCAGCAGTGAATTACGGGGATCAACGCCTTACGAGCAGTACTTC
>NA|TRBJ1-5|NA|TRBV7-2
CASSPGARGAQHF
TGTGCCAGCAGCCCGGGGGCCAGGGGAGCACAGCATTTT
>TRBD1|TRBJ2-5|few|TRBV19
CASSPGQAYQETQYF
TGTGCCAGTAGCCCGGGACAGGCGTACCAAGAGACCCAGTACTTC
>NA|TRBJ2-4|few|TRBV7-9
CASSLVLGSDIQYF
TGTGCCAGCAGCTTAGTATTGGGATCGGACATTCAGTACTTC
>TRBD2|TRBJ2-3|NA|TRBV5-1
CASSLEFQRGSSDTQYF
TGCGCCAGCAGCTTGGAATTCCAGCGGGGGAGTTCGGATACGCAGTATTTT
>TRBD2|TRBJ2-1|few|TRBV7-2
CASSPHLAGGPVYNEQFF
TGTGCCAGCAGCCCTCATCTAGCGGGAGGGCCGGTATACAATGAGCAGTTCTTC
>NA|TRBJ2-6|NA|TRBV25-1
CASIGAGANVLTF
TGTGCCAGCATCGGGGCTGGGGCCAACGTCCTGACTTTC
>NA|TRBJ2-2|few|TRBV5-1
CASSRSGTSNTGELFF
TGCGCCAGCAGCCGCTCCGGGACTTCGAACACCGGGGAGCTGTTTTTT
>TRBD1|TRBJ2-1|few|TRBV29-1
CSVGKGQGVGKGNEQFF
TGCAGCGTTGGAAAAGGACAGGGGGTTGGTAAGGGCAATGAGCAGTTCTTC
>TRBD2|TRBJ2-3|NA|TRBV29-1
CSVGLAGGTDTQYF
TGCAGCGTTGGACTAGCGGGGGGAACAGATACGCAGTATTTT
>NA|TRBJ2-6|few|TRBV29-1
CSVEDINRVGANVLTF
TGCAGCGTTGAAGACATAAACAGGGTCGGGGCCAACGTCCTGACTTTC
>NA|TRBJ2-3|few|TRBV7-2
CASSLVKGLRDTQYF
TGTGCCAGCAGCTTAGTGAAGGGGCTGAGAGATACGCAGTATTTT
>NA|TRBJ2-1|NA|TRBV18
CASSPGYGEQFF
TGTGCCAGCTCACCGGGGTATGGAGAGCAGTTCTTC
>TRBD2|TRBJ2-1|few|TRBV11-2
CASSKVAGGKPIF
TGTGCCAGCAGCAAAGTTGCGGGGGGGAAGCCGATCTTC
>NA|TRBJ1-6|NA|TRBV29-1
CSAQISQDTPLHF
TGCAGCGCCCAAATCTCACAGGATACACCCCTCCACTTT
>TRBD2|TRBJ2-3|NA|TRBV30
CAWRPSGRGTDTQYF
TGTGCCTGGAGACCTAGCGGGAGGGGAACAGATACGCAGTATTTT
>TRBD1|TRBJ2-5|NA|TRBV7-9
CASNEPGQGRSETQYF
TGTGCCAGCAACGAGCCGGGACAGGGGCGTTCGGAGACCCAGTACTTC
>NA|TRBJ1-6|NA|TRBV7-2
CASSLSGQINSPLHF
TGTGCCAGCAGCTTGAGCGGCCAGATTAATTCACCCCTCCACTTT